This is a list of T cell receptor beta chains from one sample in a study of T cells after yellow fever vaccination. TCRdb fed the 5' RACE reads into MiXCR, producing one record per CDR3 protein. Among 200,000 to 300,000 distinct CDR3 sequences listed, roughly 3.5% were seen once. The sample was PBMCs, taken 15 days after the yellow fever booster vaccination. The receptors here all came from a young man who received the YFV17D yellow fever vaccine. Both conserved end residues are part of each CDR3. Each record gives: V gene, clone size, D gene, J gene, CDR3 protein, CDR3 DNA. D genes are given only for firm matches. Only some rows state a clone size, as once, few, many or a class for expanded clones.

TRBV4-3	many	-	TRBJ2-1	CASSQDFGRSEQFF	TGCGCCAGCAGCCAAGATTTTGGGCGGAGTGAGCAGTTCTTC
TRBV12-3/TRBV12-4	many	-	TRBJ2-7	CASSLIITDEQYF	TGTGCCAGCAGTTTAATCATAACGGACGAGCAGTACTTC
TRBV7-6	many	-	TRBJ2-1	CASSLERGGLDRQFF	TGTGCCAGCAGCTTAGAAAGAGGAGGGCTTGACCGGCAGTTCTTC
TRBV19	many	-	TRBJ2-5	CASSIEAGDGTQYF	TGTGCCAGTAGTATAGAGGCAGGGGATGGGACCCAGTACTTC
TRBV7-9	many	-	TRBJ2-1	CASSPQMGRSYNEQFF	TGTGCCAGCAGCCCGCAAATGGGTAGATCCTACAATGAGCAGTTCTTC
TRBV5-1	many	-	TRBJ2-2	CASSPSRRDIRTFGELFF	TGCGCCAGCAGCCCTAGCCGACGGGACATCAGAACCTTCGGGGAGCTGTTTTTT
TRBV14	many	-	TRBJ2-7	CASSPRGGGHEQYF	TGTGCCAGCAGCCCCCGGGGAGGGGGCCACGAGCAGTACTTC
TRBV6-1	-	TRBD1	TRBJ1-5	CATTGQVNQPQHF	TGTGCCACTACGGGACAGGTCAATCAGCCCCAGCATTTT
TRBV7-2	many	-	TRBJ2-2	CASSTSITGELFF	TGTGCCAGCAGCACTAGCATCACCGGGGAGCTGTTTTTT
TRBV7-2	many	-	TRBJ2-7	CASSPSRTAYEQYF	TGTGCCAGCAGCCCAAGTCGCACCGCTTACGAGCAGTACTTC
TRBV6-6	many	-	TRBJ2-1	CASDPKGPYNEQFF	TGTGCCTCGGACCCGAAGGGTCCCTACAATGAGCAGTTCTTC
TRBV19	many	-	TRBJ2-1	CATTKESRDEQFF	TGTGCCACCACGAAGGAGAGCCGTGATGAGCAGTTCTTC
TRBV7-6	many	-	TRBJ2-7	CASSRTGNEQYF	TGTGCCAGCAGCCGTACAGGAAACGAGCAGTACTTC
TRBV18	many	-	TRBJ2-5	CASSTTGETQYF	TGTGCCAGCTCTACGACCGGAGAGACCCAGTACTTC
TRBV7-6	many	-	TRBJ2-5	CASRPQWGQETQYF	TGTGCCAGCAGACCTCAATGGGGCCAAGAGACCCAGTACTTC
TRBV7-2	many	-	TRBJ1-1	CASIRGGAGSMGTEAFF	TGTGCCAGCATTCGCGGGGGCGCTGGGTCGATGGGCACTGAAGCTTTCTTT
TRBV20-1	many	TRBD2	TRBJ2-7	CSARDISSGLFYEQYF	TGCAGTGCTAGAGATATTTCTAGCGGGCTGTTCTACGAGCAGTACTTC
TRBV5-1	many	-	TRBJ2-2	CASSAGQSSQINTGELFF	TGCGCCAGCAGCGCCGGCCAAAGTAGTCAAATAAACACCGGGGAGCTGTTTTTT
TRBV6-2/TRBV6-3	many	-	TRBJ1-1	CASSYWGGAFF	TGTGCCAGCAGTTACTGGGGGGGAGCTTTCTTT
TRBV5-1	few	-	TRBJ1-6	CASSSPKGGTDLLTLHF	TGCGCCAGCAGCTCGCCGAAAGGGGGGACCGACCTTCTGACCCTCCACTTT
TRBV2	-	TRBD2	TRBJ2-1	CASRPRLAGGQLEFF	TGTGCCAGCAGGCCCCGACTAGCGGGGGGGCAGTTGGAGTTCTTC
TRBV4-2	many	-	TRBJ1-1	CASSQGPGKGTEAFF	TGTGCCAGCAGCCAAGGGCCAGGGAAGGGTACTGAAGCTTTCTTT
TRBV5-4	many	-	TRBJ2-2	CASSLSENTGELFF	TGTGCCAGCAGCTTGTCGGAGAACACCGGGGAGCTGTTTTTT
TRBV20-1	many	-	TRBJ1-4	CSARSDRTTNEKLFF	TGCAGTGCTAGATCCGACAGGACAACTAATGAAAAACTGTTTTTT
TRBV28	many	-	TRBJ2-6	CASSLWRGAGANVLTF	TGTGCCAGCAGTTTATGGCGAGGGGCTGGGGCCAACGTCCTGACTTTC
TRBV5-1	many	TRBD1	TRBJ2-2	CASSWDSPNTGELFF	TGCGCCAGCAGCTGGGACAGCCCGAACACCGGGGAGCTGTTTTTT
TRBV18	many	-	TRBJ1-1	CASSPFKGTEAFF	TGTGCCAGCTCACCATTTAAGGGCACTGAAGCTTTCTTT
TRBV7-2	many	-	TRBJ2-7	CASSLPGFGYEQYF	TGTGCCAGCAGCTTACCCGGGTTCGGCTACGAGCAGTACTTC
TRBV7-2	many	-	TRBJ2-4	CAGGGVNIQYF	TGTGCGGGAGGCGGGGTGAACATTCAGTACTTC
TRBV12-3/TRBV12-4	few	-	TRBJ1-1	CASSPSGAEAFF	TGTGCCAGCAGTCCCTCGGGGGCAGAAGCTTTCTTT
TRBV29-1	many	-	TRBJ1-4	CSGGTPNEKLFF	TGCAGCGGAGGGACACCTAATGAAAAACTGTTTTTT
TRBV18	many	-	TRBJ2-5	CASSPSQGYGETQYF	TGTGCCAGCTCACCATCACAGGGATATGGGGAGACCCAGTACTTC
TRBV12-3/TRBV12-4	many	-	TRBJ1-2	CASSFAGYGYTF	TGTGCCAGCAGTTTCGCGGGCTATGGCTACACCTTC
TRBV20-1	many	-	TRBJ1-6	CSARSLVEGVRNRGRSPLHF	TGCAGTGCTAGGTCGCTAGTTGAGGGGGTCAGGAATCGGGGGCGATCACCCCTCCACTTT
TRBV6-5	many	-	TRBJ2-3	CASSYAGGATDTQYF	TGTGCCAGCAGTTACGCGGGCGGGGCCACAGATACGCAGTATTTT
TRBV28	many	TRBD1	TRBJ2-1	CASSQDRGQVNEQFF	TGTGCCAGCAGTCAGGACAGGGGGCAAGTGAATGAGCAGTTCTTC
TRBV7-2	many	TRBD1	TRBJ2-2	CASSYRAGGFTGELFF	TGTGCCAGCAGCTATCGGGCAGGGGGTTTCACCGGGGAGCTGTTTTTT
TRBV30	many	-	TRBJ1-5	CAWSARSNQPQHF	TGTGCCTGGAGTGCCAGGAGCAATCAGCCCCAGCATTTT
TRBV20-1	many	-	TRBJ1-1	CSARVQGEAFF	TGCAGTGCTAGAGTCCAGGGTGAAGCTTTCTTT
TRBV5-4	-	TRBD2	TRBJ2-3	CASSVGGALDTQYF	TGTGCCAGCAGCGTCGGGGGGGCGTTAGATACGCAGTATTTT
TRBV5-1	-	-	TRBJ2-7	CASSLPDSYEQYF	TGCGCCAGCAGCTTACCCGACAGCTACGAGCAGTACTTC
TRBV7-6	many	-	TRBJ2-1	CASSLSLQSSYNEQFF	TGTGCCAGCAGCTTATCACTTCAGAGCTCCTACAATGAGCAGTTCTTC
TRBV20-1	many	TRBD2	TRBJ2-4	CSARDPLAGVLIAKNIQYF	TGCAGTGCTAGAGATCCGTTAGCGGGGGTATTGATAGCCAAAAACATTCAGTACTTC
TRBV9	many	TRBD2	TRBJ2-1	CASSVGFASGGRQFF	TGTGCCAGCAGCGTAGGATTCGCTAGCGGGGGGAGGCAGTTCTTC